Below are 29 T cell receptor beta chains sequenced from a single sample in a study of blood T cells in healthy people across ages. A second PCR of 7 to 11 cycles used a sample-barcoded 5' primer and a J-beta primer mix. TCRdb re-analysed the 5' RACE reads in MiXCR, keeping a single row per CDR3 protein. This sample yields hundreds of thousands of distinct CDR3 sequences, of which under 40% are seen a single time; approximately 12% belongs to the top ten. Input material: blood. The receptors originated from a man aged 18 to 30 in good health.

This clonotype has only a few counts. The chain has TRBV14 and TRBJ2-1; 7 bases line up with TRBD2. Unmatched junction bases numbered 16, after V lost 4 bases and J lost 13 bases. The germline V gene encodes CDR1 SGHDN and CDR2 FVKESK. The CDR3 has 15 amino acids. CDR3 protein: CASSPLLSGGETQFF. CDR3 nucleotide sequence: TGTGCCAGCAGCCCCCTTTTGTCGGGGGGTGAGACCCAGTTCTTC.

The rearrangement joins TRBV7-9 to TRBJ2-3, with D tentatively TRBD2 (6 bases). V was clipped by 4 bases and J by 3 bases, with 14 bases between them. The CDR3 is made up of 15 amino acids. Germline V lookup: CDR1 SEHNR, CDR2 FQNEAQ (reference sequence). CDR3 protein: CASSSTREVTDTQYF. For the CDR3, the DNA is TGTGCCAGCAGCTCCACCAGGGAGGTGACAGATACGCAGTATTTT.

This chain connects TRBV6-5 to TRBJ2-7; the D is unclear. Germline CDR1 is MNHEY and CDR2 is SVGAGI. Deletions cut 0 bases from V and 4 bases from J, with 13 bases between. The CDR3 has 15 residues. CDR3 residues: CASSYSVSQRYEQYF. The CDR3 DNA reads TGTGCCAGCAGTTACTCGGTTAGCCAAAGATACGAGCAGTACTTC.

The chain carries TRBV3-1 and TRBJ2-7; the D gene is possibly TRBD2 (6 bases). Germline CDR1 LGHDT, CDR2 YNNKEL (reference sequence). Trimming stripped 0 bases from V and 7 bases from J, with 10 bases between. This CDR3 has 13 amino acids. The CDR3 coding sequence is TGTGCCAGCAGCCAAGATATGCGGGGAGAGCAGTACTTC. The encoded protein is CASSQDMRGEQYF.

Turning to this clonotype: A single base separates this from a much larger clone, so it may be a read error. The chain recombines TRBV20-1 with TRBJ2-7; 9 bases are shared with TRBD2. The germline CDR1 and CDR2 sequences are DFQATT and SNEGSKA (reference sequence). The V segment lost 3 bases and the J segment 7 bases; nucleotides outside the gene matches: 7. The CDR3 totals 13 residues. The chain's CDR3 is CSARKLAGREQYF. Written as DNA, the CDR3 is TGCAGTGCTAGGAAGCTAGCGGGGCGTGAGCAGTACTTC.

J is TRBJ1-2 and V is TRBV19; TRBD1 is a possible D gene (6 bases). CDR1 and CDR2 from the germline V gene are LNHDA and SQIVND (reference sequence). V was cut by 6 bases and J by 4 bases, with 21 bases left in between. The CDR3 totals 16 residues. The CDR3 loop reads CASRLPGQKTAYGYTF. In nucleotides, the CDR3 is TGTGCCAGTAGGCTTCCGGGACAAAAAACCGCCTATGGCTACACCTTC.

Many counts were recorded for this clonotype. The V and J genes are TRBV12-3 or TRBV12-4 and TRBJ2-5; D unresolved. CDR3 length: 14 residues. The germline V and J ends were trimmed by 6 bases and 2 bases, with 13 bases remaining between them. The CDR3 sequence is CASRARTDQETQYF. The CDR3 DNA follows: TGTGCCAGCAGGGCTAGGACGGATCAAGAGACCCAGTACTTC.

This clonotype was seen more than once but under ten times. This sequence joins TRBV10-3 and TRBJ1-1; D uncertain. The germline CDR1 and CDR2 sequences are ENHRY and SYGVKD. The CDR3 runs to 17 residues. V lost 2 bases, J lost 4 bases, and 20 bases lay in between. The CDR3 region has the DNA TGTGCCATCAGTGAGGGGTGGGCGAGCGATAGAAGCACTGAAGCTTTCTTT. It is translated as CAISEGWASDRSTEAFF.

The rearrangement links TRBV19 to TRBJ2-3; D perhaps matches TRBD2 (7 bases). V dropped 3 bases and J dropped 0 bases, with 10 bases sitting between them. Germline lookup yields CDR1 LNHDA and CDR2 SQIVND (reference sequence). The CDR3 has 15 amino acids. The CDR3 sequence is CASSIGGQSTDTQYF. The CDR3 bases are TGTGCCAGTAGTATCGGGGGGCAAAGCACAGATACGCAGTATTTT.

This clonotype occurred many times. This chain uses TRBV5-5 with TRBJ1-2, with TRBD1 matching 7 bases. Germline CDR1 and CDR2: SGHKS and YYEKEE (reference sequence). Trimming cost V 3 bases and J 8 bases; bases outside gene matches: 7. The CDR3 loop spans 13 amino acids. DNA for the CDR3: TGTGCCAGCAGCTCCGGACAGGTTCGAGGCTACACCTTC. This encodes CASSSGQVRGYTF.

This clonotype was seen at least ten times. The rearrangement joins TRBV11-2 to TRBJ2-5, with 7 bases aligning to TRBD1. Per germline, CDR1 SGHAT and CDR2 FQNNGV. The CDR3 length is 14 residues. With 1 base clipped from V and 3 bases from J, the junction kept 2 bases outside the gene matches. The CDR3 sequence is CASSLVGTEETQYF. In DNA form, the CDR3 reads TGTGCCAGCAGCTTAGTCGGGACAGAAGAGACCCAGTACTTC.

The chain carries TRBV6-6 and TRBJ2-1; 8 bases match TRBD2. The J call is doubtful: the DNA matches TRBJ2-7 better. Germline CDR1 MNHNY, CDR2 SVGAGI (reference sequence). The CDR3 totals 15 residues. The CDR3: CASIESGGKLDEQYF. The CDR3 DNA reads as TGTGCCAGCATCGAAAGCGGGGGTAAGCTCGATGAGCAGTACTTC.

This clonotype was seen only a few times. The genes are TRBV12-3 or TRBV12-4 and TRBJ2-3; maybe TRBD2 (6 bases). The CDR3 totals 13 residues. V gave up 3 bases and J gave up 6 bases, with 10 bases separating them. CDR3 sequence: CASSFGRPDTQYF. CDR3 in DNA: TGTGCCAGCAGTTTTGGGAGGCCCGATACGCAGTATTTT.

This chain joins TRBV5-1 and TRBJ1-2; 8 nucleotides agree with TRBD1. Unmatched junction bases numbered 4, after V lost 3 bases and J lost 0 bases. The V gene's germline CDR1 is SGHRS and CDR2 YFSETQ. The CDR3 runs 15 residues. The CDR3 region is CASSSRDRTNYGYTF. The CDR3 nucleotides are TGCGCCAGCAGCTCCCGGGACAGGACTAACTATGGCTACACCTTC. The full variable domain, completed using reference TRBV5-1 and TRBJ1-2, is KAGVTQTPRYLIKTRGQQVTLSCSPISGHRSVSWYQQTPGQGLQFLFEYFSETQRNKGNFPGRFSGRQFSNSRSEMNVSTLELGDSALYLCASSSRDRTNYGYTFGSGTRLTVV.

The chain combines TRBV20-1 with TRBJ1-3; D is undetermined. Germline loops: CDR1 DFQATT, CDR2 SNEGSKA (reference sequence). V gave up 4 bases and J gave up 0 bases, with 10 bases separating them. CDR3 size: 14 residues. The CDR3 sequence is CSATQAYSGNTIYF. DNA of the CDR3: TGCAGTGCTACTCAGGCGTACTCTGGAAACACCATATATTTT.

The chain has TRBV29-1 and TRBJ2-7, with 7 nucleotides matching TRBD2. Germline values: CDR1 SQVTM, CDR2 ANQGSEA. The CDR3 consists of 15 residues. Unmatched junction bases numbered 13, after V lost 6 bases and J lost 2 bases. In DNA, the CDR3 is TGCAGCGTCCTACTAGCGCTCGAAAGGACCTACGAGCAGTACTTC. Translated, it gives CSVLLALERTYEQYF.

This sequence joins TRBV12-3 or TRBV12-4 and TRBJ2-4; D remains ambiguous. This CDR3 contains 15 residues. V was clipped by 0 bases and J by 6 bases, with 12 bases between them. CDR3 coding DNA: TGTGCCAGCAGTTTAGCAGGGATAGGAAGAAACATTCAGTACTTC. Its translation: CASSLAGIGRNIQYF.

This clonotype was counted a few times. The chain couples TRBV6-1 to TRBJ1-1; a weak D match, TRBD1 (6 bases). V lost 1 base and J lost 1, with 7 bases in between. CDR3 length: 14 residues. Germline CDR1 is MNHNS and CDR2 is SASEGT. The DNA of the CDR3 is TGTGCCAGCAGTGAAGGGACAGCGAACACTGAAGCTTTCTTT. Translated, it gives CASSEGTANTEAFF.

The sample holds a few counts of this clonotype. The chain uses TRBV12-3 or TRBV12-4 and TRBJ1-4; D gene ambiguous. The length of the CDR3 is 16 residues. V shed 3 bases and J shed 1 base, with 12 bases lying between them. CDR3 sequence: CASSFYWGGTNEKLFF. CDR3 DNA: TGTGCCAGCAGTTTTTACTGGGGTGGAACTAATGAAAAACTGTTTTTT.

V gene TRBV2 combines with J gene TRBJ2-3; possibly TRBD2 for D (6 bases). This CDR3 spans 15 amino acids. The germline gives CDR1 SNHLY, CDR2 FYNNEI. Trimming stripped 5 bases from V and 1 base from J, with 13 bases between. The CDR3 DNA follows: TGTGCCAGCAGTCGGAGACTAGGGGGCACAGATACGCAGTATTTT. This gives the protein CASSRRLGGTDTQYF.

The chain has TRBV6-2 or TRBV6-3 and TRBJ1-1; D is perhaps TRBD1 (5 bases). CDR1 and CDR2 (germline): MNHEY, SVGEGT. CDR3 size: 16 residues. Trimming took off 0 bases at V and 3 bases at J, with 14 bases between the two ends. The CDR3 sequence: CASSYSRTTGHTEAFF. CDR3 nucleotides: TGTGCCAGCAGTTACTCCCGGACGACGGGGCACACTGAAGCTTTCTTT.

This chain joins TRBV18 and TRBJ1-1; 8 bases are a match to TRBD1. The CDR3 spans 13 residues. Trimming took 3 bases from V and 11 from J; bases not matched to a gene: 8. Germline V CDR1 and CDR2: KGHSH, LQKENI. CDR3 nucleotides: TGTGCCAGCTCACCCACGGACAGGGAGGGGGCTTTCTTT. Its protein is CASSPTDREGAFF.

The CDR3 region has the DNA TGTGCCAGCTCACCGAGGACTAGCGGGGCCGGGGAGCTGTTTTTT. Its protein is CASSPRTSGAGELFF. The chain uses TRBV18 and TRBJ2-2; TRBD2 matches at 12 bases. CDR1 KGHSH and CDR2 LQKENI come from the germline V gene. The junction had 2 bases not matched to a gene; V was cut back by 3 bases and J by 6 bases. This CDR3 is 15 amino acids long.

The rearrangement uses TRBV5-1 and TRBJ2-5, with D possibly matching TRBD1 (7 bases). CDR1 SGHRS and CDR2 YFSETQ come from the germline V gene. Between the trimmed V and J ends, which lost 6 bases and 5 bases, there was a span of 14 bases. The CDR3 length is 13 residues. This CDR3 is CASNGGGGETQYF. DNA of the CDR3: TGCGCCAGCAACGGAGGGGGCGGGGAGACCCAGTACTTC.

Here the CDR3 reads CASSLEPAGAEYEQFF. CDR3 DNA sequence: TGTGCCAGCAGCTTAGAACCCGCGGGGGCGGAGTATGAGCAGTTCTTC. The chain has TRBV7-2 and TRBJ2-1, with D perhaps TRBD2 (7 bases). Trimming removed 1 base from V and 8 bases from J, with 18 bases in between. This CDR3 region has 16 residues. Germline CDR1 and CDR2: SGHTA and FQGNSA.

A word on this clonotype: A much bigger clone sits one base away, suggesting this may be a read error. The rearrangement links TRBV12-3 or TRBV12-4 to TRBJ2-5; D is unresolved. This CDR3 spans 15 amino acids. This CDR3 reads CAGSRAGGDQETQYF. DNA for the CDR3: TGTGCCGGCAGTCGAGCAGGCGGAGACCAAGAGACCCAGTACTTC.

The chain joins TRBV20-1 to TRBJ1-5; D possibly corresponds to TRBD1 (6 bases). The CDR3 is made up of 14 amino acids. Germline V gene sequence: CDR1 DFQATT, CDR2 SNEGSKA (reference sequence). The V gene lost 6 bases and the J gene lost 2 bases, with 14 bases spanning the gap. Here the CDR3 reads CSAPTGSGNQPQHF. CDR3 coding DNA: TGCAGTGCGCCTACAGGGTCTGGCAATCAGCCCCAGCATTTT.

The V call is TRBV28, the J call TRBJ2-1; 7 nucleotides match TRBD2. CDR1 is MDHEN, CDR2 SYDVKM, per germline. Germline trimming cut 5 bases from V and 6 bases from J; bases unmatched to any gene: 13. The CDR3 has 16 amino acids. As DNA, the CDR3 is TGTGCCAGCAGTCCGGCCGGGACTACGGGGTTCAATGAGCAGTTCTTC. Its translation is CASSPAGTTGFNEQFF.

The V gene is TRBV29-1, the J gene TRBJ2-1; D is ambiguous. V gave up 0 bases and J gave up 4 bases, with 10 bases separating them. CDR1 is SQVTM, CDR2 ANQGSEA, per germline. CDR3 length: 14 amino acids. CDR3 residues: CSVEDSGNYNEQFF. CDR3 coding DNA: TGCAGCGTTGAAGACAGTGGGAATTACAATGAGCAGTTCTTC.